Described below is a single TCR beta chain sequence and its context. The clone's antigen remains unknown. No much larger clone exists at a distance of one base, and base qualities are not known. This sample was taken from a study of T cells after yellow fever vaccination (dated by TCRdb to between 2018 and 2020). Concerning the study at large: The SMART-Seq v4 Ultra Low Input RNA kit was used to prepare libraries from fractions with low cell numbers. To track T-cell clones before and after primary and booster YFV17D yellow fever vaccination, bulk TCR alpha and beta repertoires were sequenced longitudinally. The cohort comprised two healthy male donors, one aged 18 to 30 and one aged 30 to 39 years. Bulk PBMC replicates and cell subsets were isolated from blood drawn at multiple timepoints before and after both primary and secondary immunization. The full study reports these points: FACS-sorted repertoires could contain abundant contaminating clonotypes from the bulk population, so computational filtering was required. Only a couple of donors were included in the study, so the extent to which the findings can be generalized is limited. A small fraction of clonotypes appeared in both the CD4 and CD8 compartments, likely as a result of convergent recombination. After the booster, most of the clones that had expanded following primary vaccination were detected again (roughly 97% of CD4 and around 88% of CD8), which suggests that memory was broadly maintained. The secondary T-cell response was found to be weaker but faster than the primary response, with a peak reached on day 5 rather than on day 15.

This specimen's treatment or condition label, per the study, means: live attenuated yellow fever vaccine strain. A standard Ficoll-Paque protocol was used to isolate PBMCs from peripheral blood. CD4 and CD8 T-cell fractions were isolated with Dynabeads CD4 and CD8 positive selection kits. TriZol was used to extract RNA from bulk PBMCs, from CD4 and CD8 fractions, and from dextramer-positive and dextramer-negative fractions. The instrument was an Illumina NovaSeq 6000. TCR cDNA was synthesized by 5'RACE template switching, which introduced a universal primer site and unique molecular identifiers. Priming for cDNA synthesis came from both the TCR alpha and TCR beta constant segments. Library amplification involved two PCR steps, and the second step added sample barcodes and sequencing adapters. Sequencing of the libraries was done on either Illumina HiSeq 2500 (2x100 bp) or NovaSeq (2x150 bp). The study's own analysis went as follows. MIGEC was used to demultiplex reads and collapse the reads into UMI consensus sequences, and MiXCR was used for V(D)J alignment. Vaccine-responding clonotypes were defined with edgeR using replicate PBMC samples, requiring FDR below 0.01 and a log2 fold change above 5 up to day 15. Each bulk clonotype received a CD4 or CD8 identity based on whether the sequenced CD4 or CD8 repertoire contained that clonotype at higher abundance. TCRdb passed the public sequencing reads through fastp at Q25 and MiXCR, retaining productive beta sequences. Records with the same CDR3 protein are collapsed into one entry carrying the most frequent genes and DNA. TCRdb, rather than the study authors, made the V and J calls. The sample records about 170,000 distinct CDR3 sequences, about 11% of which are singletons. The top ten clones comprise roughly a third of the sample.

The V end loses 5 bases and the J end loses 5 bases, and a stretch of 9 bases separates them. Per the germline V gene, KGHDR is the CDR1 and SFDVKD is the CDR2. From its cysteine to its phenylalanine, the CDR3 spans 13 amino acids. Of the read, only the CDR3 DNA is kept; its 39 bases are in frame from base 1. The source of this sequence is a young man who received the YFV17D yellow fever vaccine. The chain links TRBV24-1 with TRBJ2-1; no D gene is confidently identified. The sequencing used CD8+ T cells sorted from PBMCs, collected 15 days after the yellow fever booster vaccination. The DNA reads as follows: TGTGCCACCAGTGGGTTATCTAACAATGAGCAGTTCTTC. Translated, this is CATSGLSNNEQFF.